This T cell receptor beta chain was captured by sequencing in a study of T cell clonality in common variable immunodeficiency. CDR1 is SGHDN and CDR2 is FVKESK in the germline V gene. CDR3 size: 18 residues. The junction had 5 bases not matched to a gene; V was cut back by 4 bases and J by 0 bases. The data were produced by immunoSEQ multiplex PCR, yet TCRdb's version contains in-frame clones alone and is incomplete. This repertoire holds about 64,000 clones, and none appear only once. The table lists this clone with many counts. The read ends 3 residues before the CDR3 terminus; that terminus is restored from the germline J gene.

The source is a person aged 18 to 70 in good health. The chain uses TRBV14 and TRBJ2-2; the match to TRBD2 covers 13 bases. Specimen: peripheral blood mononuclear cells. The covered CDR3 bases are TGTGCCAGCAGCCGGTCGGGACTAGCGGGAACGAACACCGGGGAG. Translated: CASSRSGLAGTNTGE. Given in full, the CDR3 is CASSRSGLAGTNTGELFF.